The 2 T cell receptor beta chains in this list originate from one sample, sequenced in a study of cytomegalovirus exposure and HLA in healthy donors. Measured with immunoSEQ multiplex PCR; TCRdb has only the in-frame clones, and not every one. This table has tens of thousands of clones, 96% appearing once. Sequencing was carried out using PBMCs. These receptors all stem from a man aged 18 to 29 in good health and CMV-seronegative.

The rearrangement uses TRBV2 and TRBJ1-5; the D gene is possibly TRBD1 (5 bases). Trimming stripped 7 bases from V and 7 bases from J, with 20 bases between. CDR3 length: 15 residues. CDR1 is SNHLY, CDR2 FYNNEI, per germline. This CDR3 is CASTLGLSGLQPQHF. In nucleotides, the CDR3 is TGTGCCAGCACCCTGGGACTATCTGGTCTGCAGCCCCAGCATTTT.

This clone appeared a single time. V gene TRBV29-1 combines with J gene TRBJ2-3, with TRBD1 matching 7 bases. Losses at the gene ends were 6 bases for V and 4 bases for J; bases not matched to a gene: 10. Germline V lookup: CDR1 SQVTM, CDR2 ANQGSEA. The CDR3 spans 14 residues. CDR3 loop: CSVADRVVSDTQYF. The CDR3 DNA follows: TGCAGCGTCGCCGACAGGGTTGTGTCAGATACGCAGTATTTT.